Below are 13 T cell receptor beta chains sequenced from a single sample in a study of T-cell memory formation after mild COVID-19. From the 5' RACE reads, TCRdb called clonotypes with MiXCR, one entry per CDR3 protein. This sample yields hundreds of thousands of distinct CDR3 sequences, of which about 20% are seen a single time; 9.5% to 15% belongs to the top ten. Material for sequencing was PBMCs or a T cell subset sorted from them (not recorded which). These receptors came from an adult woman who had mild COVID-19 (a few samples of this study predate the infection). Cell type and time point are not known.

This clonotype was seen only a few times. Just one base apart from a much larger clone, this may be a read error. This chain joins TRBV9 and TRBJ1-5, with D tentatively TRBD1 (6 bases). The CDR3 contains 13 residues. Germline assignment: CDR1 SGDLS and CDR2 YYNGEE. Deletions cut 4 bases from V and 3 bases from J, with 8 bases between. DNA for the CDR3: TGTGCCAGCAGCCAGGGACACAATCAGCCCCAGCATTTT. Translation gives CASSQGHNQPQHF.

V usage is TRBV29-1 and J usage is TRBJ1-1, with D unclear. Germline CDR1 and CDR2: SQVTM and ANQGSEA. This CDR3 has 14 amino acids. V gave up 3 bases and J gave up 0 bases, with 11 bases separating them. The CDR3 spells CSVDGGGMNTEAFF. CDR3 nucleotides: TGCAGCGTTGATGGAGGAGGGATGAACACTGAAGCTTTCTTT.

This clonotype was counted between two and nine times. The chain uses TRBV5-5 and TRBJ2-1, with D unresolved. There are 14 residues in the CDR3. V was clipped by 6 bases and J by 0 bases, with 10 bases between them. The germline CDR1 and CDR2 sequences are SGHKS and YYEKEE (reference sequence). This chain's CDR3 is CASTPWASYNEQFF. DNA for the CDR3: TGTGCCAGCACCCCCTGGGCCTCCTACAATGAGCAGTTCTTC.

The chain carries TRBV19 and TRBJ1-5; TRBD1 is a possible D gene (6 bases). Per the germline V gene, CDR1 is LNHDA and CDR2 is SQIVND (reference sequence). The CDR3 totals 16 residues. Trimming shortened V by 3 bases and J by 3 bases, and 15 bases separated the two germline ends. CDR3 loop: CASSMGGSLPNQPQHF. In nucleotides, the CDR3 is TGTGCCAGTAGTATGGGGGGCAGCTTACCCAATCAGCCCCAGCATTTT.

This clonotype appeared once. J is TRBJ2-7 and V is TRBV28; 7 bases align to TRBD1. The V gene's germline CDR1 is MDHEN and CDR2 SYDVKM. The CDR3 loop spans 14 amino acids. V trimming: 5 bases; J trimming: 5 bases; junction bases outside the gene matches: 9. For the CDR3, the DNA is TGTGCCAGCAGTCAAGCACAGGGGTTCGACGAGCAGTACTTC. It translates to CASSQAQGFDEQYF.

The chain combines TRBV12-3 or TRBV12-4 with TRBJ2-5; no firm D call. The CDR3 length is 12 residues. V lost 6 bases to trimming and J lost 5 bases, with 10 bases between them. Written as DNA, the CDR3 is TGTGCCAGCAGGGGCCTAGAGGAGACCCAGTACTTC. The encoded protein is CASRGLEETQYF.

J is TRBJ2-1 and V is TRBV11-3, with D maybe TRBD2 (6 bases). Germline CDR1 reads SGHNT; CDR2 reads YENEEA. The CDR3 contains 17 residues. Trimming pared 0 bases from V and 4 bases from J, leaving 16 bases between. CDR3 residues: CASSLEAMRGSYNEQFF. The CDR3 DNA reads as TGTGCCAGCAGCTTAGAAGCCATGCGGGGATCGTACAATGAGCAGTTCTTC.

This clonotype came up a few times. The chain carries TRBV3-1 and TRBJ1-2, with D hard to call. Germline CDR1 and CDR2: LGHDT and YNNKEL (reference sequence). This CDR3 contains 15 residues. V was cut by 1 base and J by 2 bases, with 11 bases left in between. This CDR3 is CASSQGLIQNYGYTF. In DNA form, the CDR3 reads TGTGCCAGCAGCCAAGGTCTGATCCAGAACTATGGCTACACCTTC.

This clonotype came up a few times. V is TRBV20-1 and J is TRBJ1-6; 7 nucleotides match TRBD1. The CDR3 totals 14 residues. J gave up 5 bases and V 6 bases, and 7 bases lay outside the gene matches. CDR1 DFQATT and CDR2 SNEGSKA come from the germline V gene (reference sequence). CDR3 nucleotide sequence: TGCAGTGCAAGGGGCGGGACAGATAATTCACCCCTCCACTTT. Translating gives CSARGGTDNSPLHF.

This sequence joins TRBV7-3 and TRBJ2-3; D remains ambiguous. The germline V gene encodes CDR1 SGHTA and CDR2 FQGTGA. The CDR3 totals 15 residues. V lost 0 bases to trimming and J lost 3 bases, with 10 bases between them. For the CDR3, the DNA is TGTGCCAGCAGCTTAACAGGTCTTGTAACAGATACGCAGTATTTT. Its translation: CASSLTGLVTDTQYF.

This chain uses TRBV20-1 with TRBJ2-5; TRBD1 matches at 12 bases. The ends lost 3 bases at V and 4 bases at J; junction bases unmatched: 3. Per the germline V gene, CDR1 is DFQATT and CDR2 is SNEGSKA (reference sequence). There are 14 residues in the CDR3. The CDR3 DNA sequence: TGCAGTGCTAGGGGACAGGGGGCTCGAGAGACCCAGTACTTC. Protein sequence: CSARGQGARETQYF.

The chain is built from TRBV21-1 and TRBJ2-3; the table's D call, TRBD1, was not checked against the DNA. TRBV21-1 is annotated as a pseudogene. CDR3 length: 15 residues. The CDR3, as DNA: TGTGCCCCTACTCGCAGGGGGCTTTGCACAGATACGCAGTATTTT. This translates into CAPTRRGLCTDTQYF.

This clonotype has a single count. In DNA, the CDR3 is TGTGCCAGCAGTTTCCGTTTAGGGTACAATGAGCAGTTCTTC. This translates into CASSFRLGYNEQFF. This chain links TRBV12-3 or TRBV12-4 with TRBJ2-1; D is ambiguous. V was pared by 3 bases and J by 4 bases, with 10 bases between. The CDR3 sequence is 14 residues long.